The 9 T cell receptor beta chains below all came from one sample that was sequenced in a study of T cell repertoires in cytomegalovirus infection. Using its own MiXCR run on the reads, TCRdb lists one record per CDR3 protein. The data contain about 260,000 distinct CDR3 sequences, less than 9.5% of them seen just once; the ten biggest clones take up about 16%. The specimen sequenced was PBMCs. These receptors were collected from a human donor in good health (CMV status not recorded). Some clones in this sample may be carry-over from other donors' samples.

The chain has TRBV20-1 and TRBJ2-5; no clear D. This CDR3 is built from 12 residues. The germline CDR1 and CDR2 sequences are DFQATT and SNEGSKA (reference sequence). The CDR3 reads CMVGADQETQYF. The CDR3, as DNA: TGCATGGTCGGCGCTGACCAAGAGACCCAGTACTTC.

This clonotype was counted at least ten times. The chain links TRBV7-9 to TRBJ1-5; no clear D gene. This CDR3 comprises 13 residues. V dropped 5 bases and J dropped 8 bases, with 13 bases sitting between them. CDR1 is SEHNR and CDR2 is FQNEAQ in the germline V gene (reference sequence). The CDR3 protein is CASSPSEDKPQHF. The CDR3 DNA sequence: TGTGCCAGCAGCCCCTCAGAAGACAAGCCCCAGCATTTT.

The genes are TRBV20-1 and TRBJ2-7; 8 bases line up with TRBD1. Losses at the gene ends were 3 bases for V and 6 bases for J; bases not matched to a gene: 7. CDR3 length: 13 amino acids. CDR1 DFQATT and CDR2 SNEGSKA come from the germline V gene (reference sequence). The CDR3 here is CSASEDRVGEQYF. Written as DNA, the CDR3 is TGCAGTGCTAGCGAGGACAGGGTCGGCGAGCAGTACTTC.

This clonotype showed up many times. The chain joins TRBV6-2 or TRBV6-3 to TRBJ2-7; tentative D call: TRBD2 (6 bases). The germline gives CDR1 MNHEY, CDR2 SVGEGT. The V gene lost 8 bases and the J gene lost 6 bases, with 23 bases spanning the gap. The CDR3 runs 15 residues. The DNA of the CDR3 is TGTGCCAGCGTAACCGCCGGGACTCATCTCTCCGAGCAGTACTTC. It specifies CASVTAGTHLSEQYF.

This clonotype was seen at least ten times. CDR3 amino acids: CASSPSARGTEAFF. The CDR3 nucleotides are TGTGCCAGCAGCCCTTCTGCACGAGGCACTGAAGCTTTCTTT. The chain carries TRBV12-3 or TRBV12-4 and TRBJ1-1; the D is unclear. V lost 6 bases, J lost 4 bases, and 15 bases lay in between. CDR3 length: 14 residues.

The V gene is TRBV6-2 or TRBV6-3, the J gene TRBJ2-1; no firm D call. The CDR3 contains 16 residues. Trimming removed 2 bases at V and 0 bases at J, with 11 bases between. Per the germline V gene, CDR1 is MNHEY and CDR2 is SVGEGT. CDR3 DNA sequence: TGTGCCAGCAGTTACGGGTGGGCCAGCTCCTACAATGAGCAGTTCTTC. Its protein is CASSYGWASSYNEQFF.

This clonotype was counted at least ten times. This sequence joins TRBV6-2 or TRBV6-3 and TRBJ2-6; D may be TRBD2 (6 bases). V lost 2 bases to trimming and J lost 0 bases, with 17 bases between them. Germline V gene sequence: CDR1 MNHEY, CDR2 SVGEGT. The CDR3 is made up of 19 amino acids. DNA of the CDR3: TGTGCCAGCAGTTACGAGTACCCAGCGGGCAACTCTGGGGCCAACGTCCTGACTTTC. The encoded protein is CASSYEYPAGNSGANVLTF.

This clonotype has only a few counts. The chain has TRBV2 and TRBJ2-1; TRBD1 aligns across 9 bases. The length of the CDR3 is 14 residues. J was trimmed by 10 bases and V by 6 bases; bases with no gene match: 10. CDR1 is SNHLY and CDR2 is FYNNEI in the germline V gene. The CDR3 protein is CASRDGTGFQEQFF. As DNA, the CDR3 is TGTGCCAGCAGGGACGGGACAGGGTTTCAGGAGCAGTTCTTC.

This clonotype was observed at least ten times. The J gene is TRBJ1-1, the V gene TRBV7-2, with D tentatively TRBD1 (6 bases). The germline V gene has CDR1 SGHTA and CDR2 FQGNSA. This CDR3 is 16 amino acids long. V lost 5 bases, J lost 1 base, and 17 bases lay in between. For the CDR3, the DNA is TGTGCCAGCAGCCCCCGCCCCCAGGGGAAGAACACTGAAGCTTTCTTT. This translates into CASSPRPQGKNTEAFF.